Presented here are 9 T cell receptor beta chains from one specimen sequenced in a study of regulatory T cells in long-lasting Graves disease. This sample's time point: newly diagnosed GD, antithyroid drugs for less than 3 months. The TCR library used RNA extracted from PBMCs. CDR3 regions were amplified by Arm-PCR using iRepertoire HTBI primers to build TCR beta libraries. TCRdb passed the multiplex PCR reads through MiXCR, listing each CDR3 protein once. The repertoire consists of about 420,000 distinct CDR3 sequences, with roughly 17% occurring once and the leading ten covering under 30%. The same data also went into a second study, on T cells in Graves' hyperthyroidism and ophthalmopathy.

The starting material was peripheral blood mononuclear cells (PBMCs), obtained at new diagnosis, from a patient treated with antithyroid drugs. These receptors were taken from a woman between 18 and 29 years old with Graves disease.

This clonotype was seen ten or more times. The chain recombines TRBV28 with TRBJ2-3; D is unresolved. Deletions cut 4 bases from V and 0 bases from J, with 8 bases between. Germline V gene data show CDR1 as MDHEN and CDR2 as SYDVKM. The CDR3 is 14 residues long. CDR3 sequence: CASSSVGSTDTQYF. In DNA, the CDR3 is TGTGCCAGCAGTTCTGTAGGGAGCACAGATACGCAGTATTTT.

This clonotype was seen many times. The chain recombines TRBV7-9 with TRBJ2-3; 10 positions agree with TRBD1. CDR1 SEHNR and CDR2 FQNEAQ come from the germline V gene (reference sequence). CDR3 length: 15 residues. The junction had 5 bases not matched to a gene; V was cut back by 5 bases and J by 3 bases. CDR3 protein: CASSPGQGLTDTQYF. CDR3 coding DNA: TGTGCCAGCAGCCCGGGACAGGGGCTAACAGATACGCAGTATTTT.

In the case of this clonotype: As the CDR3 is not closed by the conserved phenylalanine or tryptophan, this likely results from a read error. The rearrangement uses TRBV6-9 and TRBJ1-5; TRBD1 agrees at 7 bases. The CDR3 runs to 14 residues. Looked up from germline, CDR1 is MNHGY and CDR2 is SVAAGI. J was trimmed by 2 bases and V by 4 bases; bases with no gene match: 2. CDR3 nucleotide sequence: TGTGCCAGCAGTTTTACAGGGGGCAATCAGCCCCAGCATCTT. It is translated as CASSFTGGNQPQHL.

V and J are TRBV7-9 and TRBJ1-5; 7 nucleotides align to TRBD1. With V trimmed by 5 bases and J by 0 bases, 4 bases remained unmatched. The CDR3 contains 15 residues. Germline V CDR1 and CDR2: SEHNR, FQNEAQ (reference sequence). The CDR3 DNA reads as TGTGCCAGCAGCGTGGGACAGAATAGCAATCAGCCCCAGCATTTT. Its protein is CASSVGQNSNQPQHF.

This clonotype turned up a few times. This sequence joins TRBV28 and TRBJ2-5; no definite D call. Germline-derived CDR1 and CDR2 are MDHEN and SYDVKM. Trimming left V 3 bases short and J 5 bases short, with 13 bases between. The length of the CDR3 is 14 residues. This CDR3 reads CASSLDPTVETQYF. The CDR3 coding sequence is TGTGCCAGCAGTTTGGACCCAACGGTGGAGACCCAGTACTTC.

In its sample, this clonotype was seen many times. Written as DNA, the CDR3 is TGTGCCAGCAGCCAAGGTGGCGGGAGATACGAGCAGTACTTC. Amino acids: CASSQGGGRYEQYF. V and J are TRBV3-1 and TRBJ2-7; the match to TRBD2 covers 7 bases. CDR3 size: 14 residues. V dropped 1 base and J dropped 4; count of bases not matched to a gene: 4. Germline CDR1 LGHDT, CDR2 YNNKEL (reference sequence).

Concerning this clonotype: Just one base apart from a much larger clone, this may be a read error. This rearrangement joins TRBV28 to TRBJ1-4, with D possibly matching TRBD1 (5 bases). The CDR3 spans 15 residues. The germline gives CDR1 MDHEN, CDR2 SYDVKM. The CDR3 nucleotides read TGTACCAGCAACCCGCAGGGCTGGAAGGATGAAAAACTGTTTTTT. Encoded protein: CTSNPQGWKDEKLFF.

This clonotype was recorded at least ten times. The chain has TRBV7-2 and TRBJ2-1; D possibly matches TRBD1 or TRBD2 (7 bases each). Trimming left V 5 bases short and J 9 bases short, with 20 bases between. Germline CDR1 and CDR2: SGHTA and FQGNSA. The CDR3 is 15 residues long. This CDR3 reads CASSPTTGWGGEQFF. CDR3 nucleotide sequence: TGTGCCAGCAGCCCAACGACAGGGTGGGGGGGTGAGCAGTTCTTC.

This clonotype showed up many times. The rearrangement uses TRBV11-3 and TRBJ2-7, with D tentatively TRBD1 (6 bases). The germline V gene encodes CDR1 SGHNT and CDR2 YENEEA. Trimming stripped 1 base from V and 3 bases from J, with 10 bases between. This CDR3 comprises 14 residues. DNA for the CDR3: TGTGCCAGCAGCTTAGTAGGACAGAGCTACGAGCAGTACTTC. It specifies CASSLVGQSYEQYF.